The present T cell receptor (beta chain) was sequenced within a study of CD8 T cells in ankylosing spondylitis. With 5 bases clipped from V and 1 base from J, the junction kept 9 bases outside the gene matches. Germline V lookup: CDR1 DFQATT, CDR2 SNEGSKA (reference sequence). The CDR3 extends over 17 amino acids. Study-level findings and limits: A TCR beta motif made of fewer than ten highly homologous variants seemed typical of ankylosing spondylitis blood. Past studies reported some motif variants in reactive arthritis synovial fluid and blood. The authors reported significant enrichment of disease-linked clones in matched ankylosing spondylitis synovial fluid.

This clonotype was picked up a small number of times. The antigen is unknown. TCRdb processed the 5' RACE reads anew with MiXCR; each CDR3 protein has one entry. The sample has about 540,000 distinct CDR3 sequences, more than 9.5% seen once. The TCR was taken from a male donor with ankylosing spondylitis. V usage is TRBV20-1 and J usage is TRBJ2-1, with TRBD1 matching over 12 bases. The sample was blood, either unsorted or a sorted T cell fraction (not recorded which). The CDR3 loop is CSAPGTGGESSYNEQFF. The CDR3 bases are TGCAGTGCTCCGGGGACAGGGGGCGAAAGTTCCTACAATGAGCAGTTCTTC.